The sample holds a few counts of the clone carrying this T cell receptor (beta chain). In the authors' workflow: Reference gene primer amplification in the assay estimated nucleated cell counts. The table came from immunoSEQ multiplex PCR; TCRdb's copy has only in-frame clones and leaves some out. V and J calls plus clone size are reproduced from that table; the DNA served to infer D and trimming. The table records approximately 290,000 clones, roughly 88% of them present only once. These data come from a study of blood T cell repertoires in COVID-19. About the research overall: Spain, Italy and the United States supplied samples that represented acute and convalescent COVID-19.

CDR3 size: 14 residues. Germline V gene sequence: CDR1 KGHSH, CDR2 LQKENI. V shed 3 bases and J shed 2 bases, with 10 bases lying between them. Seattle patients were enrolled during active infection and followed longitudinally. J is TRBJ1-1 and V is TRBV18; D not resolved. Sequencing was carried out using peripheral blood. The sequence came from a human donor with COVID-19, enrolled during active disease. The donor label of this sample is uncertain. The CDR3 loop is CASSPREQNTEAFF. Written as DNA, the CDR3 is TGTGCCAGCTCACCCCGGGAGCAAAACACTGAAGCTTTCTTT.